This T cell receptor beta chain was profiled in a study of breast tumors, draining lymph nodes, adjacent tissues (dated by TCRdb to the mid-2010s). About the investigation overall: TCR beta repertoires were compared across tumor, adjacent nontumor tissue and axillary lymph nodes obtained from breast cancer patients. In human breast cancer, the study set out to assess how tumor, surrounding tissue and draining lymph node repertoires relate to one another and whether T cells might be exchanged between them. The paper as a whole reports these results and caveats: The conclusion that tumor T cells originate in lymph nodes was framed as consistent with a hypothesis rather than directly demonstrated. The data were considered consistent with most tumor T cells being derived from the lymph node and subsequently expanding within tumor tissue. T-cell repertoire diversity in tumors was found to be lower than in lymph nodes but higher than in nontumor tissue, and preferential V and J gene usage was observed. Tumor and nontumor tissue repertoires were significantly more similar in luminal-like than in basal-like breast cancer.

CDR1 LGHNA and CDR2 YNFKEQ were looked up in the germline V gene. Its CDR3 holds 15 amino acids, cysteine through phenylalanine. Of the read, only the CDR3 DNA is kept; its 45 bases are in frame from base 1. Reads for this sample came from an Illumina HiSeq 2000. Multiplex PCR amplification was used to build the TCR beta chain libraries. The amplified TCR beta chain products were analyzed by high-throughput sequencing. TCRdb reanalyzed the raw reads on its own, using fastp at Q25 for trimming and MiXCR for clone calling, and kept in-frame beta chains. When rows share a CDR3 protein, they turn into one entry using the most common DNA and genes. This sample holds under 350,000 distinct CDR3 sequences; around 30% were observed only once. 1.1% of the sample lies in the top ten. This clonotype was seen a single time. What antigen it recognizes has not been identified. The junction differs from germline at one of its ends, possibly a read error.

The lymph node samples were taken from the axillary draining lymph nodes of breast cancer patients. This receptor chain uses TRBV4-2 and TRBJ2-5; a tentative D call is TRBD2 (6 bases match). The sequence was collected from a female donor with breast cancer. Some clones in this sample may be carry-over from other donors' samples. Material for sequencing was axillary lymph node tissue. The CDR3 region reads CTSSQVGGATETQYF. The nucleotide sequence reads TGTACCAGCAGCCAAGTGGGCGGGGCAACAGAGACCCAGTACTTC.